The clone carrying this TCR beta chain was observed once. V was clipped by 4 bases and J by 3 bases; unmatched bases: 8. Germline CDR1 SGHTA, CDR2 FQGNSA. The CDR3 totals 16 residues. The protocol was immunoSEQ multiplex PCR, while the TCRdb copy is restricted to in-frame clones and leaves out a portion. The repertoire consists of about 160,000 clones, with more than 70% occurring once and the leading ten covering 11% to 15%. This sample is drawn from a study of blood T cell repertoires in COVID-19. Study-wide background: Collection of acute and convalescent COVID-19 samples took place in the United States, Italy and Spain. Sources were T cells, B-cell-depleted T cells, or PBMCs; the material itself was cDNA or gDNA.

Sequences were obtained from peripheral blood. The TCR sequence derives from a young man with active or convalescent COVID-19. The genes are TRBV7-2 and TRBJ1-4; 7 bases are shared with TRBD1. The CDR3 spells CASSSNYRGPNEKLFF. For the CDR3, the DNA is TGTGCCAGCAGCTCAAACTACAGGGGACCTAATGAAAAACTGTTTTTT.